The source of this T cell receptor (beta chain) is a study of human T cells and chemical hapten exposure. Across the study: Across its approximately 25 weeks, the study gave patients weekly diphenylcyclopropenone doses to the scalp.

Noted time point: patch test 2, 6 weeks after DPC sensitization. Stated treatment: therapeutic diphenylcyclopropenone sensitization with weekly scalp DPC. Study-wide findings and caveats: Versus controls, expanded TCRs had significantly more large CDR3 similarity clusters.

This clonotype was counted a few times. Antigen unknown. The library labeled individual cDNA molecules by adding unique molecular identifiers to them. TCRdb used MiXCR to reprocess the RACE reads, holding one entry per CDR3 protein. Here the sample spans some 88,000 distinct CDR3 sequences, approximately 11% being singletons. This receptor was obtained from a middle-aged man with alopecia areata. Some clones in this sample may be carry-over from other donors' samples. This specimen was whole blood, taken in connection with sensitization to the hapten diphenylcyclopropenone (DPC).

CDR3 sequence (DNA): TGTGCCACCAGTGGCCAGGGATTGGGCAATGAGCAGTTCTTC. Translated: CATSGQGLGNEQFF. The chain is built from TRBV24-1 and TRBJ2-1; a possible D gene is TRBD1 (5 bases). V was trimmed by 5 bases and J by 6 bases, leaving 13 bases between them. CDR1 and CDR2 from the germline V gene are KGHDR and SFDVKD. CDR3 size: 14 residues.